Below are 8 T cell receptor beta chains sequenced from a single sample in a study of blood T cell repertoires in COVID-19. The assay was immunoSEQ multiplex PCR, and TCRdb's table has in-frame clones only and misses some. Here the sample spans tens of thousands of clones, more than 75% being singletons. Sequenced material: peripheral blood. The receptors come from a human donor in a cohort sampled during active COVID-19. The donor label of this sample is uncertain.

The rearrangement uses TRBV7-8 and TRBJ2-3, with 8 nucleotides matching TRBD2. In germline, CDR1 is SGHVS, CDR2 FQNEAQ. With 2 bases clipped from V and 1 base from J, the junction kept 2 bases outside the gene matches. The CDR3 length is 15 residues. For the CDR3, the DNA is TGTGCCAGCAGCTTAACACTAGCGGGCACAGATACGCAGTATTTT. Translated: CASSLTLAGTDTQYF.

The chain couples TRBV30 to TRBJ2-1; weak D call: TRBD2 (6 bases). Trimming removed 2 bases from V and 4 bases from J, with 12 bases in between. CDR1 is GTSNPN and CDR2 is SVGIG in the germline V gene (reference sequence). The CDR3 runs 14 residues. The CDR3, as DNA: TGTGCCTGGAGTCAACGGGAGACTTACAATGAGCAGTTCTTC. Amino acids: CAWSQRETYNEQFF.

The V gene is TRBV9, the J gene TRBJ1-4; 8 bases align to TRBD1. Germline trimming cut 2 bases from V and 6 bases from J; bases unmatched to any gene: 6. This CDR3 has 15 residues. CDR1 SGDLS and CDR2 YYNGEE come from the germline V gene. In DNA form, the CDR3 reads TGTGCCAGCAGCGTCGGACAGGGATGGTATGAAAAACTGTTTTTT. Protein product: CASSVGQGWYEKLFF.

This clone was picked up one time. V gene TRBV30 combines with J gene TRBJ2-3; D is perhaps TRBD2 (5 bases). The V and J ends lost 4 bases and 1 base respectively, with 15 bases between them. The CDR3 has 15 amino acids. CDR1 and CDR2 (germline): GTSNPN, SVGIG (reference sequence). The CDR3 DNA follows: TGTGCCTGGACGGGTGACGACGGGGGCACAGATACGCAGTATTTT. The encoded protein is CAWTGDDGGTDTQYF.

The chain employs TRBV7-9 and TRBJ1-4, with 7 bases fitting TRBD1. Trimming at V came to 5 bases and at J to 5 bases, leaving 5 bases not matched to a gene. CDR1 and CDR2 (germline): SEHNR, FQNEAQ (reference sequence). The CDR3 totals 14 residues. The CDR3 nucleotides are TGTGCCAGCAGCCAGACAGGGAGCAATGAAAAACTGTTTTTT. This translates into CASSQTGSNEKLFF.

This clone has a single count. The chain recombines TRBV3-1 (or the pseudogene TRBV3-2) with TRBJ2-1; the D gene is possibly TRBD2 (6 bases). The CDR3 runs to 16 residues. V lost 3 bases and J 8 bases, leaving 20 bases between the germline ends. Germline V gene sequence: CDR1 LGHDT, CDR2 YNNKEL (reference sequence). The CDR3 sequence: CASSHLVTGTPDEQFF. CDR3 nucleotide sequence: TGTGCCAGCAGCCACCTGGTGACCGGGACTCCCGATGAGCAGTTCTTC.

This chain's CDR3 is CASSFLAGVRDTQYF. The DNA of the CDR3 is TGTGCCAGCAGCTTCTTAGCGGGAGTGAGAGATACGCAGTATTTT. This chain links TRBV7-2 with TRBJ2-3; TRBD2 matches at 9 bases. The CDR3 totals 15 residues. In germline, CDR1 is SGHTA, CDR2 FQGNSA. J gave up 5 bases and V 3 bases, and 6 bases lay outside the gene matches.

The rearrangement links TRBV14 to TRBJ1-4; TRBD1 agrees at 7 bases. Germline values: CDR1 SGHDN, CDR2 FVKESK. After removal of 4 bases from V and 0 bases from J, the junction contained 5 bases not matched to a gene. There are 16 residues in the CDR3. The CDR3 DNA is TGTGCCAGCAGCCCGAGGACAGGACCAACTAATGAAAAACTGTTTTTT. It is translated as CASSPRTGPTNEKLFF.